This TCR beta chain appears in the sequencing data of a study of identical twins. Study outcomes and limitations: For out-of-frame alpha sequences shared by twins, low generation probability was in excess. Memory repertoires showed no such pattern, whereas abundant cord blood beta clonotypes carried fewer insertions.

This clonotype was found many times. The antigen is not known. Between the trimmed V and J ends, which lost 4 bases and 2 bases, there was a span of 16 bases. The germline V gene encodes CDR1 MGHDK and CDR2 SYGVNS. The length of the CDR3 is 16 residues. TCRdb reprocessed the 5' RACE reads via MiXCR and lists one record per CDR3 protein. The sample holds about 480,000 distinct CDR3 sequences, 14% seen once. These data were also reused for a study on yellow fever vaccine responses in identical twins. That report adds: Reports say the vaccine T cell response in twins looked partly convergent and partly personalized.

This TCR was sampled from a young woman in good health. The genes are TRBV25-1 and TRBJ2-3; TRBD1 or TRBD2 may be the D gene (6 bases each). Source material: CD4+ T cells sorted from blood. The CDR3 protein is CASSGGGGLSTDTQYF. DNA for the CDR3: TGTGCCAGCAGTGGAGGAGGGGGGCTCTCCACAGATACGCAGTATTTT.